This entry lists 23 T cell receptor beta chains sequenced from one sample in a study of blood T cells in healthy people across ages. Primers used in a second PCR of roughly 6 to 12 cycles were a sample-barcoded 5' primer and a J-beta primer mix. TCRdb used MiXCR to reprocess the 5' RACE reads, holding one entry per CDR3 protein. The data contain over 1,500,000 distinct CDR3 sequences, about 50% of them singletons. The sample was blood. The receptors derive from a woman aged 40 to 49 in good health.

This chain connects TRBV6-2 or TRBV6-3 to TRBJ2-1, with 8 bases matching TRBD1. The ends lost 2 bases at V and 8 bases at J; junction bases unmatched: 17. The length of the CDR3 is 18 residues. The germline V gene encodes CDR1 MNHEY and CDR2 SVGEGT. The CDR3 protein is CASSYLLSRQGPYDEQFF. Here the CDR3 DNA reads TGTGCCAGCAGTTACCTCCTCTCAAGACAGGGGCCTTACGATGAGCAGTTCTTC.

The V and J genes are TRBV7-2 and TRBJ1-5; D not resolved. The germline gives CDR1 SGHTA, CDR2 FQGNSA. With 1 base removed from V and 4 bases from J, the gap between germline ends came to 8 bases. This CDR3 is 14 amino acids long. The CDR3, as DNA: TGTGCCAGCAGCTTAGTCCTAGGGAATCAGCCCCAGCATTTT. Protein product: CASSLVLGNQPQHF.

There are a few counts of this clonotype. The chain combines TRBV2 with TRBJ1-4, with 9 bases that match TRBD1. CDR3 length equals 13 residues. CDR1 is SNHLY, CDR2 FYNNEI, per germline. J was trimmed by 6 bases and V by 6 bases; bases with no gene match: 2. The CDR3 reads CASSRQGDEKLFF. In DNA, the CDR3 is TGTGCCAGCAGCCGACAGGGGGATGAAAAACTGTTTTTT.

The chain is built from TRBV28 and TRBJ2-7, with D perhaps TRBD1 or TRBD2 (5 bases each). Per the germline V gene, CDR1 is MDHEN and CDR2 is SYDVKM. The CDR3 spans 16 residues. V lost 7 bases and J 1 base, leaving 20 bases between the germline ends. CDR3: CASTSGGLTGSYEQYF. The DNA for the CDR3 is TGTGCCAGCACCTCTGGGGGTCTAACCGGGTCCTACGAGCAGTACTTC.

V and J are TRBV5-1 and TRBJ2-1; 9 bases agree with TRBD2. The CDR3 extends over 15 amino acids. The J segment lost 8 bases and the V segment lost 4 bases, leaving 10 bases of the junction unmatched. Per germline, CDR1 SGHRS and CDR2 YFSETQ. CDR3 sequence (DNA): TGCGCCAGCAGCGGCGGGGGGGCAGGGTTGTATGAGCAGTTCTTC. Amino acid sequence: CASSGGGAGLYEQFF.

The rearrangement uses TRBV10-3 and TRBJ2-3; D is possibly TRBD1 (7 bases). Trimming took off 3 bases at V and 3 bases at J, with 16 bases between the two ends. Germline-derived CDR1 and CDR2 are ENHRY and SYGVKD. This CDR3 spans 16 amino acids. In DNA form, the CDR3 reads TGTGCCATCAGTGATGGGGACAGCGGGTTGACAGATACGCAGTATTTT. It specifies CAISDGDSGLTDTQYF.

The chain is built from TRBV7-2 and TRBJ2-5, with 8 bases lining up with TRBD1. This CDR3 is 17 amino acids long. From germline, CDR1 is SGHTA and CDR2 FQGNSA. Trimming cost V 5 bases and J 0 bases; bases outside gene matches: 11. As DNA, the CDR3 is TGTGCCAGCAGCCCTGACAGGGACAGGCGATACCAAGAGACCCAGTACTTC. Translating gives CASSPDRDRRYQETQYF.

The chain uses TRBV20-1 and TRBJ2-5; 7 nucleotides agree with TRBD2. The V gene's germline CDR1 is DFQATT and CDR2 SNEGSKA (reference sequence). Trimming at V came to 3 bases and at J to 4 bases, leaving 8 bases not matched to a gene. This CDR3 has 14 residues. The CDR3 region is CSARQAGRLETQYF. CDR3 DNA: TGCAGTGCTAGGCAAGCGGGGAGACTAGAGACCCAGTACTTC.

A few counts support this clonotype. This chain connects TRBV20-1 to TRBJ2-1; TRBD2 matches 10 bases. The CDR3 covers 15 residues. V was clipped by 5 bases and J by 0 bases; unmatched bases: 4. The germline V gene has CDR1 DFQATT and CDR2 SNEGSKA (reference sequence). CDR3 loop: CSAPTSGVSYNEQFF. CDR3 in DNA: TGCAGTGCTCCCACTAGCGGGGTCTCCTACAATGAGCAGTTCTTC.

The V and J genes are TRBV20-1 and TRBJ2-7, with D possibly TRBD2 on 7 matching bases. The germline CDR1 and CDR2 sequences are DFQATT and SNEGSKA (reference sequence). Trimming stripped 3 bases from V and 10 bases from J, with 25 bases between. This CDR3 spans 15 amino acids. The CDR3 sequence is CSASVGGGLMRDQYF. CDR3 nucleotide sequence: TGCAGTGCTAGTGTTGGGGGGGGCCTAATGAGAGACCAGTACTTC.

This rearrangement joins TRBV13 to TRBJ1-6; D uncertain. CDR1 is PRHDT and CDR2 is FYEKMQ in the germline V gene (reference sequence). V was cut by 0 bases and J by 9 bases, with 12 bases left in between. The CDR3 extends over 15 amino acids. The CDR3 protein is CASSLGDNLGSPLHF. In DNA, the CDR3 is TGTGCCAGCAGCTTAGGAGACAACCTCGGTTCACCCCTCCACTTT.

The J gene is TRBJ2-5, the V gene TRBV6-5, with TRBD2 as a possible D gene (5 bases). Deletions cut 4 bases from V and 3 bases from J, with 15 bases between. Germline CDR1 MNHEY, CDR2 SVGAGI. This CDR3 region has 15 residues. The CDR3 sequence is CASSSPRDPKETQYF. The CDR3 nucleotides are TGTGCCAGCAGTTCGCCCCGGGATCCCAAAGAGACCCAGTACTTC.

On this clonotype itself: The junction departs from germline at one end; a sequencing error may be responsible. V is TRBV7-2 and J is TRBJ2-6; 7 bases map to TRBD1. The germline V gene has CDR1 SGHTA and CDR2 FQGNSA. This CDR3 has 15 residues. CDR3 sequence reads: CASSRQGTGTNVLTF. CDR3 in DNA: TGTGCCAGCAGCCGACAGGGTACTGGGACCAACGTCCTGACTTTC.

The V gene is TRBV7-2, the J gene TRBJ2-7; TRBD1 matches 12 bases. Gene TRBJ2-5 matches the end of the DNA better, so the J call may be wrong. The CDR3 is 18 amino acids. Germline V gene sequence: CDR1 SGHTA, CDR2 FQGNSA. DNA for the CDR3: TGTGCCAGCAGCTTAAGGGTCGGGACCGGGACAGGGGGCAAGACCCAGTACTTC. Translation: CASSLRVGTGTGGKTQYF.

This clonotype was seen more than once but under ten times. V usage is TRBV24-1 and J usage is TRBJ2-3; D is perhaps TRBD2 (6 bases). V lost 3 bases and J 1 base, leaving 10 bases between the germline ends. CDR1 is KGHDR, CDR2 SFDVKD, per germline. The length of the CDR3 is 15 residues. The CDR3 bases are TGTGCCACCAGTGATCCGGGACTGCGCACAGATACGCAGTATTTT. Translating it yields CATSDPGLRTDTQYF.

V gene TRBV28 combines with J gene TRBJ2-3; 11 bases fit TRBD1. V lost 8 bases to trimming and J lost 4 bases; unmatched junction nucleotides: 11. Germline V gene data show CDR1 as MDHEN and CDR2 as SYDVKM. The CDR3 runs 16 residues. The CDR3 sequence is CASFAGTGGFADTQYF. The CDR3 DNA sequence: TGTGCCAGCTTTGCCGGGACAGGGGGGTTCGCAGATACGCAGTATTTT. Supplemented by reference TRBV28 and TRBJ2-3, the full variable domain reads DVKVTQSSRYLVKRTGEKVFLECVQDMDHENMFWYRQDPGLGLRLIYFSYDVKMKEKGDIPEGYSVSREKKERFSLILESASTNQTSMYLCASFAGTGGFADTQYFGPGTRLTVL.

This clonotype has more than one count but fewer than ten. The CDR3 sequence: CASSLRSSGLAYEQYF. As DNA, the CDR3 is TGTGCCAGCAGCTTAAGGTCTAGCGGGCTCGCCTACGAGCAGTACTTC. The rearrangement uses TRBV7-2 and TRBJ2-7; 8 nucleotides agree with TRBD2. The germline gives CDR1 SGHTA, CDR2 FQGNSA. The CDR3 is made up of 16 amino acids. The trim removed 2 bases at V and 2 bases at J, leaving 8 bases unmatched.

There are a few counts of this clonotype. The gene calls are TRBV4-3 and TRBJ2-3; D gene ambiguous. V was shortened by 0 bases and J by 8 bases, with 12 bases between the two germline ends. CDR1 LGHNA and CDR2 YSLEER come from the germline V gene. The CDR3 loop spans 14 amino acids. The CDR3 nucleotides are TGCGCCAGCAGCCAAGATCTGGAGCGTGGTACGCAGTATTTT. Translating it yields CASSQDLERGTQYF.

The chain employs TRBV7-2 and TRBJ2-3; D is perhaps TRBD1 or TRBD2 (5 bases each). There are 17 residues in the CDR3. Trimming removed 5 bases from V and 6 bases from J, with 24 bases in between. In germline, CDR1 is SGHTA, CDR2 FQGNSA. The DNA for the CDR3 is TGTGCCAGCAGCCAACAAATCCGGGACCCGACGTTTGATACGCAGTATTTT. It yields the protein CASSQQIRDPTFDTQYF. The entire variable domain, with the rest obtained from reference TRBV7-2 and TRBJ2-3, is as follows: GAGVSQSPSNKVTEKGKDVELRCDPISGHTALYWYRQSLGQGLEFLIYFQGNSAPDKSGLPSDRFSAERTGGSVSTLTIQRTQQEDSAVYLCASSQQIRDPTFDTQYFGPGTRLTVL.

The chain employs TRBV4-3 and TRBJ2-3; 11 nucleotides align to TRBD2. The germline CDR1 and CDR2 sequences are LGHNA and YSLEER. V trimming: 1 base; J trimming: 5 bases; junction bases outside the gene matches: 8. The CDR3 is 17 residues long. DNA of the CDR3: TGCGCCAGCAGCCAAGGTGGGGTAGCGGGGGGGCTAGATACGCAGTATTTT. It yields the protein CASSQGGVAGGLDTQYF.

V gene TRBV13 combines with J gene TRBJ2-1; tentative D call: TRBD1 (6 bases). The CDR3 loop spans 16 amino acids. Trimming pared 5 bases from V and 0 bases from J, leaving 14 bases between. Germline V gives CDR1 PRHDT, CDR2 FYEKMQ (reference sequence). In DNA, the CDR3 is TGTGCCAGCAGCATCCGGACAGCTGGCTCCTACAATGAGCAGTTCTTC. Its translation: CASSIRTAGSYNEQFF. The whole variable domain, remainder taken from reference TRBV13 and TRBJ2-1, is AAGVIQSPRHLIKEKRETATLKCYPIPRHDTVYWYQQGPGQDPQFLISFYEKMQSDKGSIPDRFSAQQFSDYHSELNMSSLELGDSALYFCASSIRTAGSYNEQFFGPGTRLTVL.

The chain is built from TRBV20-1 and TRBJ2-1, with 10 positions matching TRBD2. Trimming cost V 2 bases and J 10 bases; bases outside gene matches: 8. The CDR3 is 14 amino acids. Germline V gene lookup returns CDR1 DFQATT and CDR2 SNEGSKA (reference sequence). The CDR3 sequence: CSARISGGIREQFF. Here the CDR3 DNA reads TGCAGTGCTAGAATTAGCGGGGGGATCAGAGAGCAGTTCTTC.

There are a few counts of this clonotype. The chain is built from TRBV6-1 and TRBJ2-7, with TRBD1 identical over 10 bases. With V trimmed by 6 bases and J by 4 bases, 9 bases remained unmatched. Germline CDR1 MNHNS, CDR2 SASEGT. CDR3 length: 15 amino acids. CDR3 protein: CASRTRGQGIYEQYF. DNA for the CDR3: TGTGCCAGCAGGACGCGGGGACAGGGGATATACGAGCAGTACTTC.